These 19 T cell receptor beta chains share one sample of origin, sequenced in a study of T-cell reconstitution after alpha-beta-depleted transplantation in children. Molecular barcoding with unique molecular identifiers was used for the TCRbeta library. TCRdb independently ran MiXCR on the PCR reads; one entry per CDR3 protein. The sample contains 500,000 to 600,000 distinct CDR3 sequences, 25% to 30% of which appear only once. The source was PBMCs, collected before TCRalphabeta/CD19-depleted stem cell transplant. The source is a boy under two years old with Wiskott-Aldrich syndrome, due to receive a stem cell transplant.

In DNA, the CDR3 is TGTGCCAGCAGCTTGAGTCCTAGCGGGGACAATGAGCAGTTCTTC. It encodes CASSLSPSGDNEQFF. The chain carries TRBV5-4 and TRBJ2-1; 9 bases map to TRBD2. After removal of 1 base from V and 5 bases from J, the junction contained 4 bases not matched to a gene. Germline assignment: CDR1 SGHNT and CDR2 YYREEE (reference sequence). CDR3 size: 15 residues.

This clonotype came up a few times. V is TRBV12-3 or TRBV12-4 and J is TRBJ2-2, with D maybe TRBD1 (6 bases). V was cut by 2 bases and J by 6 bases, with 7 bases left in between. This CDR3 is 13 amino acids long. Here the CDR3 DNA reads TGTGCCAGCAGTTTATGGGGGCCCGGGGAGCTGTTTTTT. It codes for CASSLWGPGELFF.

The CDR3 sequence is CASSQPGGPTGELFF. CDR3 nucleotides: TGTGCCAGCAGCCAACCAGGGGGCCCAACCGGGGAGCTGTTTTTT. The V and J genes are TRBV3-1 and TRBJ2-2; 8 bases are shared with TRBD1. Losses at the gene ends were 2 bases for V and 5 bases for J; bases not matched to a gene: 4. The CDR3 covers 15 residues. CDR1 is LGHDT, CDR2 YNNKEL, per germline (reference sequence).

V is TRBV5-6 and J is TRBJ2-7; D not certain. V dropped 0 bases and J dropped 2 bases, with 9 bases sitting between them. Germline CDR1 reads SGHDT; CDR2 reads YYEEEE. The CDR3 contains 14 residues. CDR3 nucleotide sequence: TGTGCCAGCAGCTTGGCTGCGGTCACCTACGAGCAGTACTTC. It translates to CASSLAAVTYEQYF.

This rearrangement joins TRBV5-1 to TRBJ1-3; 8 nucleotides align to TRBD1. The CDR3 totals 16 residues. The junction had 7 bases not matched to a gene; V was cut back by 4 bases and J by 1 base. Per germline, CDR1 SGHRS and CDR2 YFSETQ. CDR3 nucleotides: TGCGCCAGCAGCCAAGGGGACAGGAGTTCTGGAAACACCATATATTTT. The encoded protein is CASSQGDRSSGNTIYF.

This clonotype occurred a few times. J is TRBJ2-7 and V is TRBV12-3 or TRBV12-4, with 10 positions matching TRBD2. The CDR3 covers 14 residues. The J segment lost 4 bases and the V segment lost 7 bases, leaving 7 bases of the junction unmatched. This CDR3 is CASTRASGSYEQYF. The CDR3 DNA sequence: TGTGCCAGCACCCGGGCTAGCGGGAGTTACGAGCAGTACTTC.

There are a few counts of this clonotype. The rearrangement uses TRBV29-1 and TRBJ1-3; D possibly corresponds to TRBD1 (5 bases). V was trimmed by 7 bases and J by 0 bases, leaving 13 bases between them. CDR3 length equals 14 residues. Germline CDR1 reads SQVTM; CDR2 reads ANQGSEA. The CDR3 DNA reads TGCAGCGCATCCGGGGCTAGCTCTGGAAACACCATATATTTT. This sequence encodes CSASGASSGNTIYF.

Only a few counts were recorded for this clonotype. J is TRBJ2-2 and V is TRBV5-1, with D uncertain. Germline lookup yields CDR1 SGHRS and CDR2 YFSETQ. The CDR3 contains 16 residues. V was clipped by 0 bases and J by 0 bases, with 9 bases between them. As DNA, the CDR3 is TGCGCCAGCAGCTTGGCCCCGGGCGCGAACACCGGGGAGCTGTTTTTT. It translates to CASSLAPGANTGELFF.

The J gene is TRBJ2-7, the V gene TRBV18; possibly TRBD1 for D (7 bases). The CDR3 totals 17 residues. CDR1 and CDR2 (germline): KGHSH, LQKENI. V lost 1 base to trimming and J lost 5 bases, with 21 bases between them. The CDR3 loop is CASSPRVLGGQRNEQYF. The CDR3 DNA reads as TGTGCCAGCTCACCACGGGTCTTGGGGGGACAGCGCAACGAGCAGTACTTC.

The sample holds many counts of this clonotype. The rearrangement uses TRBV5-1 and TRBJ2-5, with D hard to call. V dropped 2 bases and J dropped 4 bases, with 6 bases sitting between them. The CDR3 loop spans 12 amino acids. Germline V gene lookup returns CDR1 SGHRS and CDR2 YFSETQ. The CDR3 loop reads CASSFGGETQYF. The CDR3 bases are TGCGCCAGCAGCTTTGGTGGAGAGACCCAGTACTTC.

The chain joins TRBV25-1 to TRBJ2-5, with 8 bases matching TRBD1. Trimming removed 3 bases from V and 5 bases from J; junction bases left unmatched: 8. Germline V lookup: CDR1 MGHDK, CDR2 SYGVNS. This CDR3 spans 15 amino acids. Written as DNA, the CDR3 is TGTGCCAGCAGTGATGCAAGGACAGGGACGGAGACCCAGTACTTC. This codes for CASSDARTGTETQYF. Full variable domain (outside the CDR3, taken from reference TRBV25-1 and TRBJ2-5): EADIYQTPRYLVIGTGKKITLECSQTMGHDKMYWYQQDPGMELHLIHYSYGVNSTEKGDLSSESTVSRIRTEHFPLTLESARPSHTSQYLCASSDARTGTETQYFGPGTRLLVL.

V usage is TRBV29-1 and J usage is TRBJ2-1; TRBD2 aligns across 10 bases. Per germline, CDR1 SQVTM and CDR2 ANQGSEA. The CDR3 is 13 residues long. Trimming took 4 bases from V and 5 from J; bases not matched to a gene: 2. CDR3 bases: TGCAGCGTTGCCCTAGCGGGAGACAATGAGCAGTTCTTC. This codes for CSVALAGDNEQFF.

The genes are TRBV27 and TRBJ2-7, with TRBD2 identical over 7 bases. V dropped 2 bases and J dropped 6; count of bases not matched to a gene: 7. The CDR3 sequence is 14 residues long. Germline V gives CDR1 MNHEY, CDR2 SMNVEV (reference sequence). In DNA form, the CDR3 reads TGTGCCAGCAGTTTAAGTGGGAGGGCCTCCGAGCAGTACTTC. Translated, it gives CASSLSGRASEQYF.

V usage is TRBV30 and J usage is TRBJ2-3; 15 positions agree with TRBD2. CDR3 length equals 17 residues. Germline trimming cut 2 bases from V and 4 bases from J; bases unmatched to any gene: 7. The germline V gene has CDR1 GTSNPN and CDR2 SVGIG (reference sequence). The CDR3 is CAWSFRTSGRASDTQYF. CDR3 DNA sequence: TGTGCCTGGAGTTTCAGGACTAGCGGGAGGGCATCAGATACGCAGTATTTT.

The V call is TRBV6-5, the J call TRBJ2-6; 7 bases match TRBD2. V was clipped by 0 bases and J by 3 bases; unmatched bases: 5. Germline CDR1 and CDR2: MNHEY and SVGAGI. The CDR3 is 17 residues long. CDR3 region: CASSYSAGDFGANVLTF. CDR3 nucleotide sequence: TGTGCCAGCAGTTACTCCGCGGGAGACTTTGGGGCCAACGTCCTGACTTTC.

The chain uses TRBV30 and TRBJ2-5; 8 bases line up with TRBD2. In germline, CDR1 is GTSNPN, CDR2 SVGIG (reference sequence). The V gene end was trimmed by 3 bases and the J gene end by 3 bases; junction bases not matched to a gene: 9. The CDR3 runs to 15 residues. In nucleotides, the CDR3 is TGTGCCTGGAGAAAGAGCGGGAGAAGTGAAGAGACCCAGTACTTC. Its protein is CAWRKSGRSEETQYF.

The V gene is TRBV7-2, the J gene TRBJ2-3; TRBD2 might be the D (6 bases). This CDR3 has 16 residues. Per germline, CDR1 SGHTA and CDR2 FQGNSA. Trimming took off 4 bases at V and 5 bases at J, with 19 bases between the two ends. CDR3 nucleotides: TGTGCCAGCAGCTCTCTAGCGACCAATTTGATAGATACGCAGTATTTT. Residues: CASSSLATNLIDTQYF. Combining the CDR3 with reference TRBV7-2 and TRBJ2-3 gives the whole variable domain GAGVSQSPSNKVTEKGKDVELRCDPISGHTALYWYRQSLGQGLEFLIYFQGNSAPDKSGLPSDRFSAERTGGSVSTLTIQRTQQEDSAVYLCASSSLATNLIDTQYFGPGTRLTVL.

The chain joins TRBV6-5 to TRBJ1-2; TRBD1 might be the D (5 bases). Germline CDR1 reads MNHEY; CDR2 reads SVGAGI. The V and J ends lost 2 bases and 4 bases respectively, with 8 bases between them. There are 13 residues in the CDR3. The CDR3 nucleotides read TGTGCCAGCAGTTACGAGGGGACCTATGGCTACACCTTC. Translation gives CASSYEGTYGYTF.

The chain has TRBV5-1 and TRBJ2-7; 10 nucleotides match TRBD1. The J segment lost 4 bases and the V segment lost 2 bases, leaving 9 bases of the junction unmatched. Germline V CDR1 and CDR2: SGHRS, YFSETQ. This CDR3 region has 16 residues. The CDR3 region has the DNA TGCGCCAGCAGCTTCTCATCCGGGACAGGGGTTTACGAGCAGTACTTC. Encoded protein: CASSFSSGTGVYEQYF.